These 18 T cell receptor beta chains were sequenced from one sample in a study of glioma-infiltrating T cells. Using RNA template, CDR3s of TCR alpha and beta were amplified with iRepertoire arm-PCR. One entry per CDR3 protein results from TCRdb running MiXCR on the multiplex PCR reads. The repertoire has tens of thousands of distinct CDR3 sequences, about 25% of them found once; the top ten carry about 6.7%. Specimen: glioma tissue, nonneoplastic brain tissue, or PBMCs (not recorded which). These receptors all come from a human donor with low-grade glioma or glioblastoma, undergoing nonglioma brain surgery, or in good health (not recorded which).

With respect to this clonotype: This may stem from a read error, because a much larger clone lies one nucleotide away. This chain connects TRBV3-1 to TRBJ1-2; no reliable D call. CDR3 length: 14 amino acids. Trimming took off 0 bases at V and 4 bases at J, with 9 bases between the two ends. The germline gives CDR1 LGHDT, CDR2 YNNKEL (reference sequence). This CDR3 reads CASSQDRGPYGYTF. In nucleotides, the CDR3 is TGTGCCAGCAGCCAAGATCGCGGGCCCTATGGCTACACCTTC.

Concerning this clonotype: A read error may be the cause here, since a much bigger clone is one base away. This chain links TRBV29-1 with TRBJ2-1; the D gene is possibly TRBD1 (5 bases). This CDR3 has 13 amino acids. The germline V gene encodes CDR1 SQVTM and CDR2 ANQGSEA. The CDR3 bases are TGCAGCGTTAAAGGAGACAGTTACGATGAGCAGCTCTTC. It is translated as CSVKGDSYDEQLF.

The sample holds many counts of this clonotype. Here the CDR3 reads CASSFKVGRARDEQFF. In DNA form, the CDR3 reads TGTGCCAGCAGTTTTAAAGTGGGCAGGGCGAGGGATGAGCAGTTCTTC. The rearrangement links TRBV27 to TRBJ2-1; D assignment may be TRBD1 or TRBD2 (5 bases each). V gave up 3 bases and J gave up 8 bases, with 20 bases separating them. Per the germline V gene, CDR1 is MNHEY and CDR2 is SMNVEV (reference sequence). CDR3 size: 16 residues.

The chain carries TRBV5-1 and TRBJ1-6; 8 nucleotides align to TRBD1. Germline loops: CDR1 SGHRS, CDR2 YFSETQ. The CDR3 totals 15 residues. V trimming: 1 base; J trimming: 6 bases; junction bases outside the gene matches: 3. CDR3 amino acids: CASSLIQGGNSPLHF. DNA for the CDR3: TGCGCCAGCAGCTTGATACAGGGGGGTAATTCACCCCTCCACTTT.

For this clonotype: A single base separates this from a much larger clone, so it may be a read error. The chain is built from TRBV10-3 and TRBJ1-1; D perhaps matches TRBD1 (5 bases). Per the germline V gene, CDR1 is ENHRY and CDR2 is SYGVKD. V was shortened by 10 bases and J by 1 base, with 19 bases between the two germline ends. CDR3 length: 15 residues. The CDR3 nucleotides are TGTGCCACCCGGCTCTGGGGGGAATCGAACACTGAAGCTTTCTTT. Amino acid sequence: CATRLWGESNTEAFF.

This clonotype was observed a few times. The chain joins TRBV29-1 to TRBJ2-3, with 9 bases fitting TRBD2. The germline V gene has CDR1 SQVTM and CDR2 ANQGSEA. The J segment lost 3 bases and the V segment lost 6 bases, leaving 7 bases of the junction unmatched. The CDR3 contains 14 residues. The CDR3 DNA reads TGCAGCGTCGCAGGACTAGCGTCTACAGATACGCAGTATTTT. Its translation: CSVAGLASTDTQYF.

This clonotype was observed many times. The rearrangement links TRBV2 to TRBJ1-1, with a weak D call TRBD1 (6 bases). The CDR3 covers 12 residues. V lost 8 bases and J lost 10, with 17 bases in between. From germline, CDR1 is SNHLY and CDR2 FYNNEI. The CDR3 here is CASGTGLVAAFF. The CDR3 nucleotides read TGTGCCAGCGGTACAGGGTTAGTAGCAGCTTTCTTT.

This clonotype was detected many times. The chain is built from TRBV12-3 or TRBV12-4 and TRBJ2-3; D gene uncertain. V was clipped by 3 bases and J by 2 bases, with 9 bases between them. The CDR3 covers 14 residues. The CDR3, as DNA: TGTGCCAGCAGTTTGGGCAGGCCCACAGATACGCAGTATTTT. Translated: CASSLGRPTDTQYF.

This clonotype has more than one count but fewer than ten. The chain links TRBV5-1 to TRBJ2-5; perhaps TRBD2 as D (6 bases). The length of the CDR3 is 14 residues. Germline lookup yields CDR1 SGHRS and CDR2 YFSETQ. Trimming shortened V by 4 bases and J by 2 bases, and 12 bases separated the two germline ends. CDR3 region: CASSPGLKQETQYF. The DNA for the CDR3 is TGCGCCAGCAGCCCGGGACTGAAGCAAGAGACCCAGTACTTC.

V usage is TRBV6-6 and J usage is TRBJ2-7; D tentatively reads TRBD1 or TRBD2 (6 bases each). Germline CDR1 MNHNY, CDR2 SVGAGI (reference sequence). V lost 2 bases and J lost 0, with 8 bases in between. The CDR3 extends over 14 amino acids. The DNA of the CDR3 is TGTGCCAGCAGTTACGGGGGGCGCTCCTACGAGCAGTACTTC. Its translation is CASSYGGRSYEQYF.

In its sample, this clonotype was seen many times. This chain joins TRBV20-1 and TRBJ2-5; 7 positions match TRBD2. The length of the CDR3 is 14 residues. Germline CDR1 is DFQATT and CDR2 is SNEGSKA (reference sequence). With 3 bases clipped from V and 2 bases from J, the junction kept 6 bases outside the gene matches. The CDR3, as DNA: TGCAGTGCTAGGCGGGGGTTAACGCAAGAGACCCAGTACTTC. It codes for CSARRGLTQETQYF.

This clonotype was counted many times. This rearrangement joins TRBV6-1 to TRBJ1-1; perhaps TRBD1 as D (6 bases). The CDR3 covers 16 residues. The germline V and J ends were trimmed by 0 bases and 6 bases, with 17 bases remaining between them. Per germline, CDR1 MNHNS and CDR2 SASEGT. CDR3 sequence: CASSEASGGSGAEAFF. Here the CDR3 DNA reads TGTGCCAGCAGTGAAGCGTCGGGGGGCTCGGGGGCTGAAGCTTTCTTT.

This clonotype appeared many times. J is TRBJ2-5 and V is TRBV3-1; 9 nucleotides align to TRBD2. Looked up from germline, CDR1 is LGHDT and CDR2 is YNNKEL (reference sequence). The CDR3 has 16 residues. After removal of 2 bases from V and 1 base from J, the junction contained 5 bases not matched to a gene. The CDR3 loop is CASSQSPAGGQETQYF. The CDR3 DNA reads TGTGCCAGCAGCCAAAGTCCAGCGGGAGGCCAAGAGACCCAGTACTTC.

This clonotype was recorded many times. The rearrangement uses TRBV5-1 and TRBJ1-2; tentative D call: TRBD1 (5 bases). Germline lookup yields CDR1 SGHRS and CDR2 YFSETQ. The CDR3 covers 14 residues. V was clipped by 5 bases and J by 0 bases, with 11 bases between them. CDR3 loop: CASSPGTSNYGYTF. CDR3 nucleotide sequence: TGCGCCAGCAGTCCCGGGACTTCTAACTATGGCTACACCTTC.

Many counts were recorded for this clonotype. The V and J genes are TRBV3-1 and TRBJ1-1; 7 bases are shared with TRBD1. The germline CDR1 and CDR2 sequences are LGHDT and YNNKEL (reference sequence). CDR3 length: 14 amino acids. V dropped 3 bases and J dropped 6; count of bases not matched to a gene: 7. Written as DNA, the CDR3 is TGTGCCAGCAGCCACAACAGGGGATGGGCTGAAGCTTTCTTT. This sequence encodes CASSHNRGWAEAFF.

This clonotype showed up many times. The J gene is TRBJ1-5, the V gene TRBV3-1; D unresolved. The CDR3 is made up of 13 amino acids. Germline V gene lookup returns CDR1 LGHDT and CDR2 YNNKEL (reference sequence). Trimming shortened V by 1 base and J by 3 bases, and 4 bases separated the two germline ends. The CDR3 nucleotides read TGTGCCAGCAGCCAAGCTCCCAATCAGCCCCAGCATTTT. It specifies CASSQAPNQPQHF.

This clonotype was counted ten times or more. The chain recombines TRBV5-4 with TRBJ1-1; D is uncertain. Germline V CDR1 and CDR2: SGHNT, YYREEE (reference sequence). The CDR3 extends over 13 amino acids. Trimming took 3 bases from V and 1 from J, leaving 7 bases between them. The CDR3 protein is CASSSAPNTEAFF. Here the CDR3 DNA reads TGTGCCAGCAGCTCTGCCCCGAACACTGAAGCTTTCTTT.

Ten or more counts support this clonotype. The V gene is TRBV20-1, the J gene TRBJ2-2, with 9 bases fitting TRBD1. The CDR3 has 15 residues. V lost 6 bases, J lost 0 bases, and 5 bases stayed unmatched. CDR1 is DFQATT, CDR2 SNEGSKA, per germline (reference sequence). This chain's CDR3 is CSANRQGANTGELFF. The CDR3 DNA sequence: TGCAGTGCAAATCGACAGGGGGCGAACACCGGGGAGCTGTTTTTT.